The 14 T cell receptor beta chains in this list originate from one sample, sequenced in a study of T cell responses to AZD1222 COVID-19 vaccine. Clones were sequenced by immunoSEQ multiplex PCR, and TCRdb holds only the in-frame ones, with some missing. This sample has approximately 100,000 clones, with roughly 85% found just once. The starting material was peripheral blood, obtained 28 days after the second AZD1222 dose. The receptors come from an adult who received the AZD1222 COVID-19 vaccine.

The chain joins TRBV7-9 to TRBJ2-3, with D perhaps matching TRBD2 (6 bases). Trimming cost V 5 bases and J 2 bases, with 14 bases left between them. The germline V gene encodes CDR1 SEHNR and CDR2 FQNEAQ (reference sequence). The CDR3 runs 15 residues. The CDR3 reads CASSLRDFHTDTQYF. The CDR3, as DNA: TGTGCCAGCAGCCTCCGGGACTTCCACACAGATACGCAGTATTTT.

The rearrangement joins TRBV5-5 to TRBJ1-2, with 7 bases aligning to TRBD1. The CDR3 contains 13 residues. Germline V gives CDR1 SGHKS, CDR2 YYEKEE (reference sequence). J lost 8 bases, V lost 5 bases, and 9 bases had no gene match. CDR3 protein: CASRVDRVIGYTF. In DNA, the CDR3 is TGTGCCAGCAGAGTTGACAGGGTCATAGGCTACACCTTC.

The chain uses TRBV7-2 and TRBJ2-7; D ambiguous. Deletions cut 6 bases from V and 4 bases from J, with 7 bases between. The CDR3 length is 11 residues. In germline, CDR1 is SGHTA, CDR2 FQGNSA. The CDR3, as DNA: TGTGCCAGCAGTGTGGAGTACGAGCAGTACTTC. Translation: CASSVEYEQYF. Combining the CDR3 with reference TRBV7-2 and TRBJ2-7 gives the whole variable domain GAGVSQSPSNKVTEKGKDVELRCDPISGHTALYWYRQSLGQGLEFLIYFQGNSAPDKSGLPSDRFSAERTGGSVSTLTIQRTQQEDSAVYLCASSVEYEQYFGPGTRLTVT.

The chain combines TRBV9 with TRBJ1-2; a weak D match, TRBD1 (6 bases). Between the trimmed V and J ends, which lost 0 bases and 2 bases, there was a span of 14 bases. This CDR3 has 16 amino acids. Germline CDR1 reads SGDLS; CDR2 reads YYNGEE. The CDR3 sequence: CASSVGGDRINYGYTF. For the CDR3, the DNA is TGTGCCAGCAGCGTAGGAGGAGACAGGATCAACTATGGCTACACCTTC.

The V and J genes are TRBV5-1 and TRBJ1-1; D is perhaps TRBD1 (6 bases). V lost 5 bases and J lost 2, with 16 bases in between. Germline loops: CDR1 SGHRS, CDR2 YFSETQ. This CDR3 is built from 15 residues. The CDR3 spells CASRPGGLLNTEAFF. CDR3 DNA sequence: TGCGCCAGCAGACCGGGGGGGCTCCTAAACACTGAAGCTTTCTTT.

This clone was seen just once. CDR3 residues: CASSLWASSYEQYF. The CDR3 nucleotides are TGTGCCAGCAGCTTATGGGCTAGCTCCTACGAGCAGTACTTC. The chain uses TRBV7-2 and TRBJ2-7; no reliable D call. Germline-derived CDR1 and CDR2 are SGHTA and FQGNSA. The CDR3 covers 14 residues. The V end lost 2 bases, the J end lost 0 bases, and 8 bases lay between the germline ends.

V is TRBV27 and J is TRBJ1-4, with D uncertain. The germline V and J ends were trimmed by 0 bases and 6 bases, with 11 bases remaining between them. The CDR3 runs 15 residues. Germline lookup yields CDR1 MNHEY and CDR2 SMNVEV (reference sequence). The CDR3 region has the DNA TGTGCCAGCAGTTTATCATGGAGTGGATATGAAAAACTGTTTTTT. Translating gives CASSLSWSGYEKLFF.

A remark on this clone: The junction shows a germline mismatch at one end, possibly a read error. The chain carries TRBV30 and TRBJ2-5; D gene unclear. The CDR3 loop spans 12 amino acids. Germline lookup yields CDR1 GTSNPN and CDR2 SVGIG (reference sequence). CDR3 nucleotide sequence: TGTGCCTGGAGTGTACGGACGGGTAGTCGGGACTTC. It yields the protein CAWSVRTGSRDF.

V is TRBV19 and J is TRBJ2-5, with 15 nucleotides matching TRBD2. The CDR3 is made up of 16 amino acids. Germline V gene data show CDR1 as LNHDA and CDR2 as SQIVND (reference sequence). With V trimmed by 3 bases and J by 7 bases, 6 bases remained unmatched. The CDR3 protein is CASSIGGLAGGGTQYF. As DNA, the CDR3 is TGTGCCAGTAGTATTGGGGGACTAGCGGGAGGAGGGACCCAGTACTTC. Filled out from reference TRBV19 and TRBJ2-5, the complete variable domain reads DGGITQSPKYLFRKEGQNVTLSCEQNLNHDAMYWYRQDPGQGLRLIYYSQIVNDFQKGDIAEGYSVSREKKESFPLTVTSAQKNPTAFYLCASSIGGLAGGGTQYFGPGTRLLVL.

The V call is TRBV4-3, the J call TRBJ1-1; possible D gene TRBD1, 5 bases. The length of the CDR3 is 15 residues. V was trimmed by 1 base and J by 4 bases, leaving 13 bases between them. CDR1 LGHNA and CDR2 YSLEER come from the germline V gene. CDR3 nucleotides: TGCGCCAGCAGCCAAGGTGGGCAGGGCGGCACTGAAGCTTTCTTT. Its translation: CASSQGGQGGTEAFF.

The V and J genes are TRBV5-1 and TRBJ2-2; D remains ambiguous. Germline CDR1 and CDR2: SGHRS and YFSETQ. CDR3 length equals 14 residues. V shed 0 bases and J shed 5 bases, with 8 bases lying between them. DNA for the CDR3: TGCGCCAGCAGCTTGGACGAGGCTACCGGGGAGCTGTTTTTT. Residues: CASSLDEATGELFF.

This clone was detected a few times. The V gene is TRBV29-1, the J gene TRBJ1-1; D is perhaps TRBD1 (6 bases). The germline V and J ends were trimmed by 5 bases and 4 bases, with 17 bases remaining between them. Germline V gene data show CDR1 as SQVTM and CDR2 as ANQGSEA. CDR3 length: 14 residues. The CDR3 sequence is CSVPGLRGLTEAFF. CDR3 DNA sequence: TGCAGCGTTCCGGGGTTACGGGGGCTCACTGAAGCTTTCTTT.

This rearrangement joins TRBV19 to TRBJ2-7; 7 bases map to TRBD2. The CDR3 is 14 amino acids. The V segment lost 1 base and the J segment 6 bases; nucleotides outside the gene matches: 6. Germline V gene data show CDR1 as LNHDA and CDR2 as SQIVND (reference sequence). The CDR3, as DNA: TGTGCCAGTAGTATAGCGCCCTGGGAGGGCGAGCAGTACTTC. Protein product: CASSIAPWEGEQYF.

This clone was seen a few times. The chain uses TRBV19 and TRBJ2-1; possibly TRBD2 for D (6 bases). Looked up from germline, CDR1 is LNHDA and CDR2 is SQIVND (reference sequence). This CDR3 comprises 14 residues. Trimming took 5 bases from V and 2 from J, leaving 10 bases between them. The CDR3 loop is CASSDSGTYNEQFF. CDR3 coding DNA: TGTGCCAGTAGTGATAGCGGAACCTACAATGAGCAGTTCTTC.